The 8 T cell receptor beta chains below all came from one sample that was sequenced in a study of T-cell memory formation after mild COVID-19. TCRdb re-analysed the 5' RACE reads in MiXCR, keeping a single row per CDR3 protein. The sample gives about 180,000 distinct CDR3 sequences, 16% of which show up once; 2% to 2.5% is in the top ten. Sequenced input: PBMCs or a T cell subset sorted from them (not recorded which). The receptors were sampled from an adult woman who had mild COVID-19 (a few samples of this study predate the infection). Cell type and time point are not known.

V is TRBV5-1 and J is TRBJ2-3; 9 bases map to TRBD2. V gave up 0 bases and J gave up 2 bases; unmatched junction bases: 4. Per germline, CDR1 SGHRS and CDR2 YFSETQ. The CDR3 extends over 16 amino acids. The CDR3 coding sequence is TGCGCCAGCAGCTTGGTAGCGGGGGATGCCACAGATACGCAGTATTTT. As protein: CASSLVAGDATDTQYF.

This clonotype was found a few times. This rearrangement joins TRBV7-7 to TRBJ2-5; 12 positions agree with TRBD2. The germline V gene has CDR1 SSHAT and CDR2 FNYEAQ (reference sequence). This CDR3 spans 16 amino acids. The J segment lost 0 bases and the V segment lost 5 bases, leaving 4 bases of the junction unmatched. The CDR3 protein is CASSPTSGGHQETQYF. Here the CDR3 DNA reads TGTGCCAGCAGCCCCACTAGCGGGGGGCACCAAGAGACCCAGTACTTC. Together with reference TRBV7-7 and TRBJ2-5, the CDR3 gives the full variable domain: GAGVSQSPRYKVTKRGQDVTLRCDPISSHATLYWYQQALGQGPEFLTYFNYEAQPDKSGLPSDRFSAERPEGSISTLTIQRTEQRDSAMYRCASSPTSGGHQETQYFGPGTRLLVL.

This clonotype has only a few counts. The chain couples TRBV7-2 to TRBJ2-7; D unclear. The length of the CDR3 is 16 residues. Looked up from germline, CDR1 is SGHTA and CDR2 is FQGNSA. The V gene lost 0 bases and the J gene lost 3 bases, with 15 bases spanning the gap. The CDR3 protein is CASSLAVSGDIYEQYF. The CDR3 DNA follows: TGTGCCAGCAGCTTAGCTGTTTCGGGTGACATCTACGAGCAGTACTTC.

The rearrangement uses TRBV3-1 and TRBJ2-1; TRBD2 aligns across 10 bases. The CDR3 length is 18 residues. Trimming at V came to 0 bases and at J to 4 bases, leaving 9 bases not matched to a gene. CDR1 LGHDT and CDR2 YNNKEL come from the germline V gene (reference sequence). DNA for the CDR3: TGTGCCAGCAGCCAAGATTGGGAACTAGCGGGGAGGTACAATGAGCAGTTCTTC. It codes for CASSQDWELAGRYNEQFF.

This clonotype was detected a few times. The chain carries TRBV5-1 and TRBJ1-2, with D hard to call. The length of the CDR3 is 15 residues. Germline V gives CDR1 SGHRS, CDR2 YFSETQ. The ends were cut back, 0 bases at V and 4 bases at J, with 13 bases in the middle. Here the CDR3 DNA reads TGCGCCAGCAGCTTGGACCCCCCGGGGATCTATGGCTACACCTTC. Translated: CASSLDPPGIYGYTF.

The V gene is TRBV11-3, the J gene TRBJ1-4, with 12 bases lining up with TRBD1. Germline trimming cut 2 bases from V and 8 bases from J; bases unmatched to any gene: 6. The CDR3 totals 16 residues. Germline V gene data show CDR1 as SGHNT and CDR2 as YENEEA. The CDR3 region has the DNA TGTGCCAGCAGCTTAAGGCTCGGGACAGGGGGCGAAAAACTGTTTTTT. Protein: CASSLRLGTGGEKLFF.

The rearrangement uses TRBV20-1 and TRBJ1-1; D is uncertain. Trimming removed 0 bases at V and 5 bases at J, with 13 bases between. The germline V gene has CDR1 DFQATT and CDR2 SNEGSKA (reference sequence). The CDR3 loop spans 14 amino acids. CDR3 DNA sequence: TGCAGTGCTAGAGATGGAAGGGTTCGGACTGAAGCTTTCTTT. Translation gives CSARDGRVRTEAFF.

This clonotype was detected many times. The rearrangement uses TRBV20-1 and TRBJ2-7; D is possibly TRBD1 (6 bases). The germline CDR1 and CDR2 sequences are DFQATT and SNEGSKA (reference sequence). Trimming stripped 0 bases from V and 6 bases from J, with 12 bases between. The length of the CDR3 is 13 residues. The DNA of the CDR3 is TGCAGTGCTAGAGAAGTACAGGGCGGCGAGCAGTACTTC. Protein product: CSAREVQGGEQYF.